This TCR beta chain was obtained from a study of blood T cell repertoires in COVID-19. This table comes from immunoSEQ multiplex PCR, and its TCRdb copy is limited to in-frame clones, with some not included. The data show around 180,000 clones, around 74% seen once. Trimming removed 5 bases from V and 8 bases from J, with 13 bases in between. The CDR3 length is 13 residues. The germline gives CDR1 MNHNS, CDR2 SASEGT. Sequencing input: peripheral blood. V gene TRBV6-1 combines with J gene TRBJ2-1, with D tentatively TRBD2 (5 bases). The sequence was obtained from a woman aged 80 or over with acute or convalescent COVID-19. In DNA form, the CDR3 reads TGTGCCAGCAGTTTCGAGGGAACGGATGAGCAGTTCTTC. Protein sequence: CASSFEGTDEQFF.